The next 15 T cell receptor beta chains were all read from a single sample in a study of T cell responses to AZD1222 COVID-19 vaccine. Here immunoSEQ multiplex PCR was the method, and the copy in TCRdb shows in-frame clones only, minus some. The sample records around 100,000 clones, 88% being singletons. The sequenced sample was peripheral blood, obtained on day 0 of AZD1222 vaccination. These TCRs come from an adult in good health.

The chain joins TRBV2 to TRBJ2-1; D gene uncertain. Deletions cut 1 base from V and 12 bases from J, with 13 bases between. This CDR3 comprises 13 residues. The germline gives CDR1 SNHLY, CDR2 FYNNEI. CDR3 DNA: TGTGCCAGCAGTGAAGAAGTGGCTTTTGGGCAGTTCTTC. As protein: CASSEEVAFGQFF.

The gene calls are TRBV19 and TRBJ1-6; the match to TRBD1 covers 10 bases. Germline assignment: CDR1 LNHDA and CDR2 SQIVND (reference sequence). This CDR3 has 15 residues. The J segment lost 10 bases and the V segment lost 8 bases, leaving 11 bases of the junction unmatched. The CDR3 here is CASSSRGQGDSPLHF. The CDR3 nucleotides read TGTGCCAGTTCCTCCCGAGGACAGGGGGACTCACCCCTCCACTTT.

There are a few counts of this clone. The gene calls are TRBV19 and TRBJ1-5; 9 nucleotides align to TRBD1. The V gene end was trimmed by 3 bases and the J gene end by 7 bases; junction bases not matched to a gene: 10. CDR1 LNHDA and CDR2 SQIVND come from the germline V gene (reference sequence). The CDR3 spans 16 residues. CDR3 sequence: CASSIRPTGGQQPQHF. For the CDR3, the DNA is TGTGCCAGTAGTATTAGACCTACAGGGGGCCAGCAGCCCCAGCATTTT.

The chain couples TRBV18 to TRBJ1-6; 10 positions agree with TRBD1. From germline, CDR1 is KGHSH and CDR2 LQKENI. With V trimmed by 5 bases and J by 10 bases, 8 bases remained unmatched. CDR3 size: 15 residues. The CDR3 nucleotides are TGTGCCAGCTCATTGAGGACAGGGGGTGACTCACCCCTCCACTTT. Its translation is CASSLRTGGDSPLHF.

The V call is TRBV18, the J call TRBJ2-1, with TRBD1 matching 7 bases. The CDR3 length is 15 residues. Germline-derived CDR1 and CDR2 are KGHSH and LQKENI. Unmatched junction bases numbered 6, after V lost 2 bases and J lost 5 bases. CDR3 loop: CASSPDRAVHNEQFF. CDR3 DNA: TGTGCCAGCTCACCAGACAGGGCCGTCCACAATGAGCAGTTCTTC.

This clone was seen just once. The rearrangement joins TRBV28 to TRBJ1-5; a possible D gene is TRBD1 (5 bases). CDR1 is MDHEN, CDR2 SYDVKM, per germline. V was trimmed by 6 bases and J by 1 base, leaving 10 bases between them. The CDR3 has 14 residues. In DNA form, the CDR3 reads TGTGCCAGCAGGATTGGGGGAAGCAATCAGCCCCAGCATTTT. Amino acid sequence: CASRIGGSNQPQHF.

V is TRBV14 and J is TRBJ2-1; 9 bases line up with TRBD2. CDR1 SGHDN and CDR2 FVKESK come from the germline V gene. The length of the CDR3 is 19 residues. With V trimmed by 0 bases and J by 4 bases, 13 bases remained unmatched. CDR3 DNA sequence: TGTGCCAGCAGCCAAGATCGGTGGTTCGGGACTAGCCCTTACAATGAGCAGTTCTTC. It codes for CASSQDRWFGTSPYNEQFF.

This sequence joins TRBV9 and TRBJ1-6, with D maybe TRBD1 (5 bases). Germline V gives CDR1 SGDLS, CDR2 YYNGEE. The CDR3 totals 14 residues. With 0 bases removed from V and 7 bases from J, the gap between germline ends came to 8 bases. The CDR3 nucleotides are TGTGCCAGCAGCGTAGGACAGCAAAATTCACCCCTCCACTTT. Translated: CASSVGQQNSPLHF.

The DNA for the CDR3 is TGTGCCAGCAGCCAAGGAGCGGGGGACACAGATACGCAGTATTTT. Its protein product is CASSQGAGDTDTQYF. The V and J genes are TRBV4-2 and TRBJ2-3; the match to TRBD2 covers 8 bases. V shed 1 base and J 2 bases; nucleotides not matched to a gene: 2. Germline V lookup: CDR1 LGHNA, CDR2 YNFKEQ. This CDR3 is 15 amino acids long.

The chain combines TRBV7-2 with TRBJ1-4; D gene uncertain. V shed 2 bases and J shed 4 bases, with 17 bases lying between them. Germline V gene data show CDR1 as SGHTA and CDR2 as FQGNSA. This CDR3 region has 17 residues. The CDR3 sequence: CASSLNLVVGINEKLFF. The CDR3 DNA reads TGTGCCAGCAGCTTAAACCTCGTCGTCGGGATTAATGAAAAACTGTTTTTT.

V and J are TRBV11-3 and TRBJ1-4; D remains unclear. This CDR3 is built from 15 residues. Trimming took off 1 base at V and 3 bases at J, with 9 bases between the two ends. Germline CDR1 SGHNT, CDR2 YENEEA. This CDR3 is CASSLAGIANEKLFF. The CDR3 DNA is TGTGCCAGCAGCTTAGCCGGGATAGCTAATGAAAAACTGTTTTTT.

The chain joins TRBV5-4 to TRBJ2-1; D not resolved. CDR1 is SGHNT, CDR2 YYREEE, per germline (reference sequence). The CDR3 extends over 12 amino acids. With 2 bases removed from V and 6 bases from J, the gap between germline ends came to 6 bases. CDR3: CASSFPFNEQFF. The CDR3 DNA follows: TGTGCCAGCAGCTTTCCCTTCAATGAGCAGTTCTTC.

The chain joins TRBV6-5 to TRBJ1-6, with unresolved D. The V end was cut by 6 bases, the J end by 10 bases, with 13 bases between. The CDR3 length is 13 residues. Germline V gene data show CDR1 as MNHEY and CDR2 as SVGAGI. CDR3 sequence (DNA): TGTGCCAGCAGCCCGAGTCCCCAATCACCCCTCCACTTT. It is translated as CASSPSPQSPLHF.

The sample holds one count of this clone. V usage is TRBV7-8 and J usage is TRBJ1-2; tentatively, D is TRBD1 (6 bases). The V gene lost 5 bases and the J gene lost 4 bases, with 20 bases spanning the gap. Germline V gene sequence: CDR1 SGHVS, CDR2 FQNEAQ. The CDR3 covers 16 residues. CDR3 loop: CASSPPNAQGGYGYTF. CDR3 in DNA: TGTGCCAGCAGCCCCCCAAATGCACAGGGTGGCTATGGCTACACCTTC.

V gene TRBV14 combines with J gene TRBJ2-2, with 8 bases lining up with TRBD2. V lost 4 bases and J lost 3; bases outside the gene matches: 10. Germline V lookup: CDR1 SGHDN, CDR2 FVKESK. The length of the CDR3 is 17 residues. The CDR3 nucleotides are TGTGCCAGCAGCCGAGGATTGACTAGCGCCGACACCGGGGAGCTGTTTTTT. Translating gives CASSRGLTSADTGELFF.